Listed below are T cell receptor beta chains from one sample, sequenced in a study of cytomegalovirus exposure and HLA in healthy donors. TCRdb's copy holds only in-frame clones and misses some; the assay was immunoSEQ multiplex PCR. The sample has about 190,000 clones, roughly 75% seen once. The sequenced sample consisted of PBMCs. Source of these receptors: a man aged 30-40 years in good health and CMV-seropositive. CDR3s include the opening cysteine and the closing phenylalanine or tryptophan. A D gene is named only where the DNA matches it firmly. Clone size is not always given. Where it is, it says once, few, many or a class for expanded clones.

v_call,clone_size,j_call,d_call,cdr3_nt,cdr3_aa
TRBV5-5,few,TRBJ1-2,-,TGTGCCAGCAGCACCGACACCCCCGCATACTATGGCTACACCTTC,CASSTDTPAYYGYTF
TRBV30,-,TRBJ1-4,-,TGTGCCTGGAGTGGGGAGGTAAAACTGTTTTTT,CAWSGEVKLFF
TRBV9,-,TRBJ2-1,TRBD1,TGTGCCAGCAGCGTAGTCGACAGGGGGCTTAGGAATGAGCAGTTCTTC,CASSVVDRGLRNEQFF
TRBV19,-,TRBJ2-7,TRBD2,TGTGCCAGTAGTGTTCTCCTAGCGGCTACCTACGAGCAGTACTTC,CASSVLLAATYEQYF
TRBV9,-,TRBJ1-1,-,TGTGCCAGCAGCGTTGGGAATTCGGGGGGAGGCACTGAAGCTTTCTTT,CASSVGNSGGGTEAFF
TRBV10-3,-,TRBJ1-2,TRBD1,TGTGCCACCGGAGAGGGGGACAGATACTATGGCTACACCTTC,CATGEGDRYYGYTF
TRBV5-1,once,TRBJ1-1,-,TGCGCCAGCAGCTGGAGGGCGGGAGGGGTGAACACTGAAGCTTTCTTT,CASSWRAGGVNTEAFF
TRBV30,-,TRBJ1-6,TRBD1,TGTGCCTGGAGGGCGACAGGGTCTAGCTCACCCCTCCACTTT,CAWRATGSSSPLHF
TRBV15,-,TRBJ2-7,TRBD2,TGTGCCACCAGCAGAGATAGCGGGAGGGCCTACTACGAGCAGTACTTC,CATSRDSGRAYYEQYF
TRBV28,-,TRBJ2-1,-,TGTGCCAGCAGTCTCCCCGGCCGCGGGTCCTACAATGAGCAGTTCTTC,CASSLPGRGSYNEQFF
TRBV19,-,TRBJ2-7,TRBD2,TGTGCCAGTAGTTCTAGGACTAGCGGAGGGCGGGAGCAGTACTTC,CASSSRTSGGREQYF
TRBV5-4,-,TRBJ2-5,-,TGTGCCAGCAGCCCCGCCTACGCGGGCCGCCAAGAGACCCAGTACTTC,CASSPAYAGRQETQYF
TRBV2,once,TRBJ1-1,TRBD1,TGTGCCAGCACTCAACAGGGGGCGAACACTGAAGCTTTCTTT,CASTQQGANTEAFF
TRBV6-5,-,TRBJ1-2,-,TGTGCCAGCAGCCCCTACCTTGACAGCAACTATGGCTACACCTTC,CASSPYLDSNYGYTF
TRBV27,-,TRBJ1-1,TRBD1,TGTGCCAGCAGTTTACAGGGGGGCCTACGTACTGAAGCTTTCTTT,CASSLQGGLRTEAFF
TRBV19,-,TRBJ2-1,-,TGTGCCAGTACCCTAAGGGGGTCTAGGGGAGGGAATGAGCAGTTCTTC,CASTLRGSRGGNEQFF
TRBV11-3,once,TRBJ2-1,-,TGTGCCAGCAGCTTAGATGGGGAGACCCTGGGCAGCAATGAGCAGTTCTTC,CASSLDGETLGSNEQFF
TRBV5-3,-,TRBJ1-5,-,TGTGCCAGAAGCTTCCAAACGGCAGGGGAGGGGAGTCAGCCCCAGCATTTT,CARSFQTAGEGSQPQHF
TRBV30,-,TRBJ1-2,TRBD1,TGTGCCTGGACTCTCCGGGACAGAGGGAACTATGGCTACACCTTC,CAWTLRDRGNYGYTF
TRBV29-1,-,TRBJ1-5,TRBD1,TGCAGCGTTGGACAGGGGTTTCAGCCCCAGCATTTT,CSVGQGFQPQHF
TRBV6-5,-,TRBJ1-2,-,TGTGCCAGCGCCGTGGGGGGTGGCTATGGCTACACCTTC,CASAVGGGYGYTF
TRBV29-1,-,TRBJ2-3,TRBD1,TGCAGCGTCCGCGGGGCGGGACAGGGGACCTTGACGCAAGATTTT,CSVRGAGQGTLTQDF
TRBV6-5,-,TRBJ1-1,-,TGTGCCAGCAGTTACTCGCGGAACACTGAAGCTTTCTTT,CASSYSRNTEAFF
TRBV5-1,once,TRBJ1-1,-,TGCGCCAGCAGCCCTACAGAAAACACTGAAGCTTTCTTT,CASSPTENTEAFF
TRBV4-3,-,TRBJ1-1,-,TGCGCCAGCAGACCAGGTCCCTCGAAGAACACTGAAGCTTTCTTT,CASRPGPSKNTEAFF
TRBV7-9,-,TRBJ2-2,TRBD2,TGTGCCAGCAGCCGACTAGCGGGAGCCGGGGAGCTGTTTTTT,CASSRLAGAGELFF
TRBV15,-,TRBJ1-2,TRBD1,TGTGCCACCAGCAGAGGGATACGACAGGGGACCTTGGGGTATGGCTACACCTTC,CATSRGIRQGTLGYGYTF
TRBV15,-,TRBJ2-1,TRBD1,TGTGCCACCAGCTCGTCGAGGGGGCCGCCCAATGAGCAGTTCTTC,CATSSSRGPPNEQFF
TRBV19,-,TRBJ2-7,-,TGTGCCAGTAGTATAGCTCCTATCTCCGAGCAGTACTTC,CASSIAPISEQYF
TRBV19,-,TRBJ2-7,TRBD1,TGTGCCAGTAGTACCGGGACAGGGGTTTCCTACGAGCAGTACTTC,CASSTGTGVSYEQYF